This T cell receptor beta chain was sequenced for a study of Graves' ophthalmopathy and Graves' hyperthyroidism. Study-wide results and limits: Blood also contained most of the expanded thyroid clonotypes above 0.001 frequency.

Certain patients were not enrolled. These were patients with other autoimmune diseases, uncontrolled infections, pregnancy or lactation. Amplification targeted the TCR beta CDR3 regions, with RNA transcripts as the source material. An opening RT-PCR round employed HTBI primers and preceded a second-round multiplex PCR. TCRdb reprocessed the multiplex PCR reads with MiXCR, giving one entry per CDR3 protein. The sample consists of about 640,000 distinct CDR3 sequences, under 50% of them appearing once. The germline CDR1 and CDR2 sequences are DFQATT and SNEGSKA (reference sequence). V was trimmed by 2 bases and J by 1 base, leaving 7 bases between them. This CDR3 contains 13 residues. A few counts support this clonotype. Antigen unknown.

The chain links TRBV20-1 to TRBJ2-3, with unresolved D. This receptor was identified in an adult man with Graves' ophthalmopathy. Sequenced: peripheral blood. CDR3 loop: CSARQTGTDTQYF. As DNA, the CDR3 is TGCAGTGCTAGACAGACCGGCACAGATACGCAGTATTTT.